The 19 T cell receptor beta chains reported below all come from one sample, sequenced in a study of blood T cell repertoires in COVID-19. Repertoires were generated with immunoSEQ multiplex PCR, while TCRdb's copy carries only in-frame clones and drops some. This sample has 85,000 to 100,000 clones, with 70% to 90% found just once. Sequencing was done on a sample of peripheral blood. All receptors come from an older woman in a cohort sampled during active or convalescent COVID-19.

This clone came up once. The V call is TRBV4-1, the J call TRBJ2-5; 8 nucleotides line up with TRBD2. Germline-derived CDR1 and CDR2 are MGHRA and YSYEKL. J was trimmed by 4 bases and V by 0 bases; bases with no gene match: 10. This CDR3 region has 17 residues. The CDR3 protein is CASSQEVRSGRRETQYF. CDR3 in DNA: TGCGCCAGCAGCCAAGAAGTGCGGAGCGGGAGAAGAGAGACCCAGTACTTC.

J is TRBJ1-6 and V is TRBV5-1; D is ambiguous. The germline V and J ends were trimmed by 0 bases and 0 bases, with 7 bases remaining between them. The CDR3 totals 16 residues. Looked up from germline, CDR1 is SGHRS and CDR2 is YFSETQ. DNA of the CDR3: TGCGCCAGCAGCTTGGGTGCGAGCTCCTATAATTCACCCCTCCACTTT. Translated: CASSLGASSYNSPLHF.

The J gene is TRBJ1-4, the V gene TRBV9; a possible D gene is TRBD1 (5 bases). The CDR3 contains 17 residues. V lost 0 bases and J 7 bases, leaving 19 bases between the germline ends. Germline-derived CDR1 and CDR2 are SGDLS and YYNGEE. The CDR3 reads CASSVAGTGGRSEKLFF. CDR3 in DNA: TGTGCCAGCAGCGTAGCAGGGACGGGGGGACGGAGTGAAAAACTGTTTTTT.

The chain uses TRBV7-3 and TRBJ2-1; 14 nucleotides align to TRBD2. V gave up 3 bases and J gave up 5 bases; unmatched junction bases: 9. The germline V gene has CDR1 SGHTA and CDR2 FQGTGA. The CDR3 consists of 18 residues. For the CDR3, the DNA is TGTGCCAGCAGCTTGGGACTAGCGGGAGCATTGGTAAACAATGAGCAGTTCTTC. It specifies CASSLGLAGALVNNEQFF.

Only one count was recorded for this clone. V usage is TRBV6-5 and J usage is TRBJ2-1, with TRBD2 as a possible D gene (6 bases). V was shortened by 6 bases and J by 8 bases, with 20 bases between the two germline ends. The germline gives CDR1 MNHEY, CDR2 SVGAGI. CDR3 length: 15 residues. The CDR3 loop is CASSGGHVSWDEQFF. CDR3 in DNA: TGTGCCAGCAGCGGGGGTCACGTGTCTTGGGATGAGCAGTTCTTC.

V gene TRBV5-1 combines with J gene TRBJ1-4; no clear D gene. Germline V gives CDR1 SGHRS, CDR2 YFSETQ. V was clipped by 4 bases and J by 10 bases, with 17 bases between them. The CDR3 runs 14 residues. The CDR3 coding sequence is TGCGCCAGCAGCGATACGGACGGAGGCGGAAAACTGTTTTTT. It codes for CASSDTDGGGKLFF.

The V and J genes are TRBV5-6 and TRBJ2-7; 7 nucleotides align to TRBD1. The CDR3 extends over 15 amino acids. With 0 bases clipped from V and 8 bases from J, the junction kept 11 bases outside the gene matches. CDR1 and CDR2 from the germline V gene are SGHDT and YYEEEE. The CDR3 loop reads CASSLELRQGGKQYF. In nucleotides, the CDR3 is TGTGCCAGCAGCTTGGAGCTTCGACAGGGTGGTAAGCAGTACTTC.

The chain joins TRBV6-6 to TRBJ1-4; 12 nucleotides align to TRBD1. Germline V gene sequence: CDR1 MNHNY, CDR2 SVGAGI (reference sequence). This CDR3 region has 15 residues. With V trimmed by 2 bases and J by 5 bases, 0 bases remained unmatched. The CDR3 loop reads CASSYGTGGNEKLFF. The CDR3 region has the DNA TGTGCCAGCAGTTACGGGACAGGGGGCAATGAAAAACTGTTTTTT.

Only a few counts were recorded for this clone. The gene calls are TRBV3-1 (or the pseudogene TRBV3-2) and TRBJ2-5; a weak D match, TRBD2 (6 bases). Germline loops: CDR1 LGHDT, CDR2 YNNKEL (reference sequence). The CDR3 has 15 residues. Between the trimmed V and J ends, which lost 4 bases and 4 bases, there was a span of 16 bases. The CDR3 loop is CASSPTTRAGETQYF. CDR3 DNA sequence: TGTGCCAGCAGCCCAACGACTAGGGCGGGAGAGACCCAGTACTTC.

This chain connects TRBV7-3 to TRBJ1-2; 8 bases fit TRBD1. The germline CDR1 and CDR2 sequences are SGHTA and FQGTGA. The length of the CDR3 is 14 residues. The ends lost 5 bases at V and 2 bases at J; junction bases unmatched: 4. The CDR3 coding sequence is TGTGCCAGCAGCCCGACAGGGGAGAACTATGGCTACACCTTC. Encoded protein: CASSPTGENYGYTF.

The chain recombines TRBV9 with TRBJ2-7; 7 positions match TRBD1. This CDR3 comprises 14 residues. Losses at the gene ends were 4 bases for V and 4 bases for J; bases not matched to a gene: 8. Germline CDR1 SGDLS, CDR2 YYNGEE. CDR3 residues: CASSQGTDLYEQYF. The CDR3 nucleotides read TGTGCCAGCAGCCAAGGGACAGATTTATACGAGCAGTACTTC.

The CDR3 spells CATSGRETSYNEQFF. Here the CDR3 DNA reads TGTGCCACCAGTGGCCGGGAAACCTCCTACAATGAGCAGTTCTTC. The rearrangement joins TRBV24-1 to TRBJ2-1; D may be TRBD2 (5 bases). The CDR3 extends over 15 amino acids. Germline V CDR1 and CDR2: KGHDR, SFDVKD. V was shortened by 5 bases and J by 0 bases, with 10 bases between the two germline ends.

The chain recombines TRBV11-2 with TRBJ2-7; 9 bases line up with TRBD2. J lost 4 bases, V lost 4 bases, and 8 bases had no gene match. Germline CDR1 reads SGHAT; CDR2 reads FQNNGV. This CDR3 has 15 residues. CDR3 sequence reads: CASSWTSEALYEQYF. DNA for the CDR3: TGTGCCAGCAGCTGGACTAGCGAGGCTTTATACGAGCAGTACTTC.

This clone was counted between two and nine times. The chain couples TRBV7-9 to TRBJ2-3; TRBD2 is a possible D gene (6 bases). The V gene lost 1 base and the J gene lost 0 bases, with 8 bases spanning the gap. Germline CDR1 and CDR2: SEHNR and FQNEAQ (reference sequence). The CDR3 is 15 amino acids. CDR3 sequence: CASSLGTTSTDTQYF. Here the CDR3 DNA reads TGTGCCAGCAGCTTAGGGACTACTAGCACAGATACGCAGTATTTT.

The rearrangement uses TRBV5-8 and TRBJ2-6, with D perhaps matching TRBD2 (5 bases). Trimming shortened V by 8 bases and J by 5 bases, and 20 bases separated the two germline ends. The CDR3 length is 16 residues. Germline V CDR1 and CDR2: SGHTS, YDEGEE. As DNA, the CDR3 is TGTGCCAGTGGGGAGCGGCCCTTGGAGAGGGCCAACGTCCTGACTTTC. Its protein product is CASGERPLERANVLTF.

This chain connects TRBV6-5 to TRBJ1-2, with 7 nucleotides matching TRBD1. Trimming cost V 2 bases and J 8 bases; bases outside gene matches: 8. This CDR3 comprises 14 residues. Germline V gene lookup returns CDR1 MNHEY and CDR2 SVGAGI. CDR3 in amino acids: CASSYTTGAGGYTF. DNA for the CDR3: TGTGCCAGCAGTTACACTACAGGGGCGGGCGGCTACACCTTC.

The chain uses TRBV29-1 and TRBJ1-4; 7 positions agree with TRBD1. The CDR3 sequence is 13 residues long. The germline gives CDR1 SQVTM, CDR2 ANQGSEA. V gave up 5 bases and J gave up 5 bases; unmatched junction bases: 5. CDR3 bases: TGCAGCGTTTCCGGGACAGCAAATGAAAAACTGTTTTTT. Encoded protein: CSVSGTANEKLFF. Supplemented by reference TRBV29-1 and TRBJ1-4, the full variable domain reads SAVISQKPSRDICQRGTSLTIQCQVDSQVTMMFWYRQQPGQSLTLIATANQGSEATYESGFVIDKFPISRPNLTFSTLTVSNMSPEDSSIYLCSVSGTANEKLFFGSGTQLSVL.

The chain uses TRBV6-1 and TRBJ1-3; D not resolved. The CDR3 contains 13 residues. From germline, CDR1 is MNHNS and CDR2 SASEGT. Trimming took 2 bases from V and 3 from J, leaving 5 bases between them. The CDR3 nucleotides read TGTGCCAGCAGTGAACGGGTTGGAAACACCATATATTTT. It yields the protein CASSERVGNTIYF.

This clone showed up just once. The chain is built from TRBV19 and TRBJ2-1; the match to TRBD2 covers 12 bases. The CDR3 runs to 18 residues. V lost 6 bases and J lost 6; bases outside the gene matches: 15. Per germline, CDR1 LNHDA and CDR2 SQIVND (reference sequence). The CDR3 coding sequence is TGTGCCAGTAGAACCTTACTCGATGCTAGCGGGAGGGCCAATGAGCAGTTCTTC. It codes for CASRTLLDASGRANEQFF. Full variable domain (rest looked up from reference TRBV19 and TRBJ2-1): DGGITQSPKYLFRKEGQNVTLSCEQNLNHDAMYWYRQDPGQGLRLIYYSQIVNDFQKGDIAEGYSVSREKKESFPLTVTSAQKNPTAFYLCASRTLLDASGRANEQFFGPGTRLTVL.